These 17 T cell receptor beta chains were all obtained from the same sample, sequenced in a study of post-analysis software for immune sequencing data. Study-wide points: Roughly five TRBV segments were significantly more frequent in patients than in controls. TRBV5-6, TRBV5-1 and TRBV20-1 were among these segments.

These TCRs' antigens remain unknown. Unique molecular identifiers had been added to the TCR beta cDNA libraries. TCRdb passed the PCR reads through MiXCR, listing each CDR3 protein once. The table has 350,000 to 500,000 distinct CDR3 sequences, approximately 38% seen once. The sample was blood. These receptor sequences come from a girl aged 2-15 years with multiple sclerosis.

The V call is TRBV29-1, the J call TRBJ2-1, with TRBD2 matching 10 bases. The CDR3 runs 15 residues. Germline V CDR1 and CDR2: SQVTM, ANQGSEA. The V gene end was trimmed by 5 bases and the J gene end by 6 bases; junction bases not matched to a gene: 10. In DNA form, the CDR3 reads TGCAGCGTTCAGGGAGCGGGAGGGGTGCTCAATGAGCAGTTCTTC. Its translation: CSVQGAGGVLNEQFF.

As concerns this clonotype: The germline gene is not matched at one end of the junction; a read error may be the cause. CDR3: CSAPILPGGPQKRFF. For the CDR3, the DNA is TGCAGTGCTCCCATTCTCCCGGGCGGGCCTCAAAAACGGTTTTTT. This chain connects TRBV20-1 to TRBJ1-4; D is unclear. The CDR3 is 15 amino acids. CDR1 and CDR2 from the germline V gene are DFQATT and SNEGSKA (reference sequence).

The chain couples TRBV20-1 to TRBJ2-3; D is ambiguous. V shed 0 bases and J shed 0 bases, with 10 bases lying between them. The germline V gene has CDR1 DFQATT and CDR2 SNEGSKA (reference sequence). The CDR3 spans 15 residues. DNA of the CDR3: TGCAGTGCTAGAGATCCAGCGAGTAGCACAGATACGCAGTATTTT. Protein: CSARDPASSTDTQYF.

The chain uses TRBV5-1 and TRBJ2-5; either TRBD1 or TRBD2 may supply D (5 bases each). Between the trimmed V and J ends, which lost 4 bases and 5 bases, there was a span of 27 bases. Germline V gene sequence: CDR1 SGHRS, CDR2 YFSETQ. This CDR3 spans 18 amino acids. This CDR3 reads CASSPGVMGEHLRETQYF. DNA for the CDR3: TGCGCCAGCAGCCCGGGCGTGATGGGGGAACACCTGAGGGAGACCCAGTACTTC.

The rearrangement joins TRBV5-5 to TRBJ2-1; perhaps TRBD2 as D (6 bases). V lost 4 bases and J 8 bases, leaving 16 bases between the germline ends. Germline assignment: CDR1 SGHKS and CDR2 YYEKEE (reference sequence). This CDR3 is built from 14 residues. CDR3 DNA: TGTGCCAGCAGCACGCGACTAGATCGGGATGAGCAGTTCTTC. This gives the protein CASSTRLDRDEQFF. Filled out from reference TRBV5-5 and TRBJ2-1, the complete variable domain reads DAGVTQSPTHLIKTRGQQVTLRCSPISGHKSVSWYQQVLGQGPQFIFQYYEKEERGRGNFPDRFSARQFPNYSSELNVNALLLGDSALYLCASSTRLDRDEQFFGPGTRLTVL.

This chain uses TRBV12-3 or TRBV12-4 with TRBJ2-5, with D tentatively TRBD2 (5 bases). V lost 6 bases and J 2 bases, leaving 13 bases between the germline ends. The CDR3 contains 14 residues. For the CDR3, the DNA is TGTGCCAGCAGCCCGGACTTGACGCAAGAGACCCAGTACTTC. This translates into CASSPDLTQETQYF.

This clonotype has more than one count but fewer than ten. The CDR3 nucleotides read TGTGCCAGCTCACCACTTGGGGGGTCCAACCAAGAGACCCAGTACTTC. Amino acids: CASSPLGGSNQETQYF. This chain links TRBV18 with TRBJ2-5; D may be TRBD2 (6 bases). Germline V CDR1 and CDR2: KGHSH, LQKENI. The CDR3 length is 16 residues. V lost 1 base to trimming and J lost 0 bases, with 12 bases between them.

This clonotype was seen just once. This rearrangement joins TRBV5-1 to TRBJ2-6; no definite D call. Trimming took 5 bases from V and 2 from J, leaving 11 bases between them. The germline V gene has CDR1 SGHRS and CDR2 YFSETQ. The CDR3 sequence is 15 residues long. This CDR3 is CASRGRVAGANVLTF. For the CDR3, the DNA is TGCGCCAGCAGGGGTCGGGTAGCTGGGGCCAACGTCCTGACTTTC.

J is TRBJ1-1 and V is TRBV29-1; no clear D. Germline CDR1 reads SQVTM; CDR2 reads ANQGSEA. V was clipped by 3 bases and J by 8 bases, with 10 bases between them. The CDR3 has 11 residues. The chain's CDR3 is CSVDSQTEAFF. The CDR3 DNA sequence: TGCAGCGTTGACTCGCAGACCGAAGCTTTCTTT.

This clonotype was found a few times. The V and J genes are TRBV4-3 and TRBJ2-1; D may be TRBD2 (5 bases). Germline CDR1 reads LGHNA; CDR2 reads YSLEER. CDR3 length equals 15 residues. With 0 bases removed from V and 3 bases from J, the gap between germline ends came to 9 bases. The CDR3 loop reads CASSQEKRNYNEQFF. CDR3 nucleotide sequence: TGCGCCAGCAGCCAAGAAAAGCGGAACTACAATGAGCAGTTCTTC.

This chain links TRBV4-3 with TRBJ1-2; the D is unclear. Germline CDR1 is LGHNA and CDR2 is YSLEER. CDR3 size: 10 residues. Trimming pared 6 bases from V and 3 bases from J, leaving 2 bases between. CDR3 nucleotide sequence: TGCGCCAGCAGTTACTATGGCTACACCTTC. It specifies CASSYYGYTF.

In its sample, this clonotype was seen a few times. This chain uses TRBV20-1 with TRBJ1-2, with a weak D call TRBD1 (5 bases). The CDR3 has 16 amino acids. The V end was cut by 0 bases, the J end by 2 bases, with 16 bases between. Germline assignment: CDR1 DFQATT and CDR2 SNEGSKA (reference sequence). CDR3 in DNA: TGCAGTGCTAGAGAAGGAGGGGTCTCACCGAACTATGGCTACACCTTC. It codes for CSAREGGVSPNYGYTF.

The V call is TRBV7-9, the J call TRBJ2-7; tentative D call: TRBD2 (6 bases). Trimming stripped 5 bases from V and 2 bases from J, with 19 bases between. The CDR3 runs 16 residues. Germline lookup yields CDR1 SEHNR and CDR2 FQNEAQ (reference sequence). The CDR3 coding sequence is TGTGCCAGCAGCCCTCCCCTCCGACTAGGTCCCTACGAGCAGTACTTC. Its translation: CASSPPLRLGPYEQYF.

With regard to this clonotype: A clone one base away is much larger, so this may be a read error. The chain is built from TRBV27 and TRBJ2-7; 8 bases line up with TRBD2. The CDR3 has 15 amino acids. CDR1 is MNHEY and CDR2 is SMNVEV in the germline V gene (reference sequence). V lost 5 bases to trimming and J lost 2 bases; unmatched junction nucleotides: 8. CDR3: CASSERGREPYEQYF. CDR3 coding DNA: TGTGCCAGCAGTGAGCGGGGGAGAGAGCCCTACGAGCAGTACTTC.

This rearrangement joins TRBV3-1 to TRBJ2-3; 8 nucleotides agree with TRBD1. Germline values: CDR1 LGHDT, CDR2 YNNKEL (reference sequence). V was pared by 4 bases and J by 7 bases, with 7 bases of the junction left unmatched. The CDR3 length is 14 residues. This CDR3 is CASSPGQGRYTQYF. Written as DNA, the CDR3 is TGTGCCAGCAGCCCAGGACAGGGACGATATACGCAGTATTTT.

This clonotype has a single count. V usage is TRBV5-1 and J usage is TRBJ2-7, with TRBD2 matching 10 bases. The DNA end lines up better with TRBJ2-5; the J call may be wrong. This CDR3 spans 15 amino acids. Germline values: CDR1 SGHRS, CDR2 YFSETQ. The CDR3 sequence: CASSFALAGAETQYF. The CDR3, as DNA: TGCGCCAGCAGCTTTGCTCTAGCGGGAGCCGAGACCCAGTACTTC.

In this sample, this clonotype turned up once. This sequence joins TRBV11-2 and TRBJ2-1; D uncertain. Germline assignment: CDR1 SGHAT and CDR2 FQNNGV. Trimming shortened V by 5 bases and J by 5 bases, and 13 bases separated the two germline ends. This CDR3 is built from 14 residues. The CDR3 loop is CASSPRRIHNEQFF. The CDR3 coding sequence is TGTGCCAGCAGCCCCCGAAGGATTCACAATGAGCAGTTCTTC.